This T cell receptor (beta chain) was identified during a study of blood T cell repertoires in COVID-19. Looking at the study overall: Some COVID-19 samples were acute and others convalescent; all came from the United States, Italy and Spain. T cells, B-cell-depleted T cells, or PBMCs supplied cDNA or gDNA.

How the authors handled the data: It was from reference gene primer amplification that nucleated cell counts were estimated. Sequencing was performed with immunoSEQ multiplex PCR; in TCRdb, only in-frame clones are kept and a portion is missing. V and J calls plus clone size are reproduced from that table; the DNA served to infer D and trimming. Found here are about 100,000 clones, around 85% of them singletons; the top ten hold 9.5% to 15%. Germline CDR1 reads MNHEY; CDR2 reads SMNVEV (reference sequence). There are 14 residues in the CDR3. The germline V and J ends were trimmed by 8 bases and 8 bases, with 16 bases remaining between them.

Sequencing was carried out using peripheral blood. The receptor comes from a human donor in a cohort sampled during active COVID-19. The chain is built from TRBV27 and TRBJ1-6, with a weak D call TRBD1 (6 bases). The CDR3 DNA reads TGTGCCAGCCACCGCGGGGGCTCGGATTCACCCCTCCACTTT. Its protein is CASHRGGSDSPLHF.